The 6 T cell receptor beta chains below come from one sample, sequenced in a study of T cell repertoires in cytomegalovirus infection. TCRdb reprocessed the reads via MiXCR and lists one record per CDR3 protein. This table holds more than 250,000 distinct CDR3 sequences, 25% found once. These receptors have no known antigen. The source material was cultured PBMCs, sampled from culture after CMV antigen stimulation. These receptor sequences come from a human donor in good health (CMV status not recorded). Some clones in this sample may be carry-over from other donors' samples.

This clonotype was seen a few times. The chain uses TRBV20-1 and TRBJ2-2; the match to TRBD2 covers 16 bases. Trimming at V came to 7 bases and at J to 0 bases, leaving 5 bases not matched to a gene. The germline V gene encodes CDR1 DFQATT and CDR2 SNEGSKA (reference sequence). The CDR3 extends over 17 amino acids. CDR3 residues: CSVAGTSGRANTGELFF. The CDR3 bases are TGCAGTGTCGCCGGGACTAGCGGGAGGGCGAACACCGGGGAGCTGTTTTTT.

The gene calls are TRBV5-3 and TRBJ1-5, with 9 bases aligning to TRBD1. TRBV5-3 is identified as an open reading frame with a role that is uncertain. V trimming: 8 bases; J trimming: 3 bases; junction bases outside the gene matches: 6. The CDR3 totals 14 residues. In DNA, the CDR3 is TGTGCCAGCAGCGTACAGGGGGCCAATCAGCCCCAGCATTTT. Residues: CASSVQGANQPQHF.

This rearrangement joins TRBV5-1 to TRBJ2-1; D perhaps matches TRBD2 (6 bases). The CDR3 is 13 amino acids. Germline loops: CDR1 SGHRS, CDR2 YFSETQ. V was pared by 8 bases and J by 4 bases, with 13 bases between. The CDR3 region has the DNA TGCGCCAGAGAGCGGGCCAAATACAATGAGCAGTTCTTC. It yields the protein CARERAKYNEQFF.

In its sample, this clonotype was seen many times. This chain joins TRBV7-2 and TRBJ1-6; the D gene is possibly TRBD1 (5 bases). Deletions cut 1 base from V and 9 bases from J, with 13 bases between. The V gene's germline CDR1 is SGHTA and CDR2 FQGNSA. This CDR3 spans 15 amino acids. CDR3 DNA: TGTGCCAGCAGCTTAGGGTGGTCAGGGAGTTCACCCCTCCACTTT. It encodes CASSLGWSGSSPLHF.

The chain joins TRBV20-1 to TRBJ1-2, with TRBD1 matching 9 bases. CDR1 and CDR2 (germline): DFQATT, SNEGSKA (reference sequence). J gave up 6 bases and V 1 base, and 9 bases lay outside the gene matches. This CDR3 is 15 amino acids long. CDR3: CSARGSGTGRHGYTF. The CDR3 coding sequence is TGCAGTGCTAGAGGATCCGGGACAGGGAGGCATGGCTACACCTTC.

The chain is built from TRBV27 and TRBJ2-7; D may be TRBD1 or TRBD2 (5 bases each). Germline V CDR1 and CDR2: MNHEY, SMNVEV (reference sequence). The V gene lost 0 bases and the J gene lost 7 bases, with 13 bases spanning the gap. The CDR3 is 14 residues long. The CDR3 sequence: CASSLSWGREEQYF. CDR3 bases: TGTGCCAGCAGTTTATCATGGGGCAGGGAGGAGCAGTACTTC.